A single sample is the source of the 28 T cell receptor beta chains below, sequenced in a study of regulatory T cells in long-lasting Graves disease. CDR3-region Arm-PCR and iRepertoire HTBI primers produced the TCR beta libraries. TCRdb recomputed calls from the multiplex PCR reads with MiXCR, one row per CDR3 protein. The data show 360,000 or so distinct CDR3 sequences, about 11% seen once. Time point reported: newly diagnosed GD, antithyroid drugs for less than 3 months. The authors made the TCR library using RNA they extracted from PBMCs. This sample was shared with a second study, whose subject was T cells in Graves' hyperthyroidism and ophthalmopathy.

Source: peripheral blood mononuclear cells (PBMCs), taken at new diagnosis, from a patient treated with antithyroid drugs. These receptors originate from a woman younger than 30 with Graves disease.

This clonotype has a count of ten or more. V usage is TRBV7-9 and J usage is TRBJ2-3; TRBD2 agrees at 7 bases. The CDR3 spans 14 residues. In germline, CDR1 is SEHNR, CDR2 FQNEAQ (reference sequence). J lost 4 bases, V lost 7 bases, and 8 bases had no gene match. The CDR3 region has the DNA TGTGCCAGCATGTTGGCGGGAGTCCCAGATACGCAGTATTTT. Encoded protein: CASMLAGVPDTQYF.

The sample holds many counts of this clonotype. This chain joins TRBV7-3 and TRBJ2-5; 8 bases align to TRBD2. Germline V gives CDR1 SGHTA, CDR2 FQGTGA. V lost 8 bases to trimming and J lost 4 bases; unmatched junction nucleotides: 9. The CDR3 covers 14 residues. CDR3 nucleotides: TGTGCCAGCGCGCCGGGACTAGGCAGAGAGACCCAGTACTTC. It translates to CASAPGLGRETQYF.

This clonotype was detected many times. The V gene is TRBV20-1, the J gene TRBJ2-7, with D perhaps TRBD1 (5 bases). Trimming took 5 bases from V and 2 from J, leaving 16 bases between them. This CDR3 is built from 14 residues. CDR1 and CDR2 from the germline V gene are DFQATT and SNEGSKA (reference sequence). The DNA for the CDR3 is TGCAGTGCTCAAAAAACCAGGGTTCCCTACGAGCAGTACTTC. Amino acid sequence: CSAQKTRVPYEQYF.

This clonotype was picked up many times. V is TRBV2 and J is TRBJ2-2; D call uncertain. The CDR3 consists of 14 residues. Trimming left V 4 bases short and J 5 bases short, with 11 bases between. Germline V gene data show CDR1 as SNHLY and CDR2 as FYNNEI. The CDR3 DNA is TGTGCCAGCAGTGTGAGAAGAGGTACCGGGGAGCTGTTTTTT. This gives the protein CASSVRRGTGELFF.

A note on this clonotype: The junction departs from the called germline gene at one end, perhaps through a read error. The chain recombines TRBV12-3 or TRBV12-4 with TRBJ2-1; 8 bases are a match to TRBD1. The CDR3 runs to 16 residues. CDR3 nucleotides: TGCGCCAGCAGTGGACGACAGGGGAAGGGTTACAATGAGCAGTTCTTC. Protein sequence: CASSGRQGKGYNEQFF.

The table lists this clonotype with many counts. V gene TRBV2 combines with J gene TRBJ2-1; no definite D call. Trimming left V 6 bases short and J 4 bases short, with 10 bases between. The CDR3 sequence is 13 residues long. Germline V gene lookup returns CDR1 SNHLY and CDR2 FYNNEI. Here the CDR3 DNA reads TGTGCCAGCAGCCAGACAACTTACAATGAGCAGTTCTTC. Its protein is CASSQTTYNEQFF. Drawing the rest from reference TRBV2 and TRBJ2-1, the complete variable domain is EPEVTQTPSHQVTQMGQEVILRCVPISNHLYFYWYRQILGQKVEFLVSFYNNEISEKSEIFDDQFSVERPDGSNFTLKIRSTKLEDSAMYFCASSQTTYNEQFFGPGTRLTVL.

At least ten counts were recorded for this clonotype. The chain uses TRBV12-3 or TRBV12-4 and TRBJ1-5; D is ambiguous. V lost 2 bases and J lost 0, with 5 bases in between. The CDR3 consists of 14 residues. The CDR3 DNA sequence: TGTGCCAGCAGTTTAAGGGTTAGCAATCAGCCCCAGCATTTT. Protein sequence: CASSLRVSNQPQHF.

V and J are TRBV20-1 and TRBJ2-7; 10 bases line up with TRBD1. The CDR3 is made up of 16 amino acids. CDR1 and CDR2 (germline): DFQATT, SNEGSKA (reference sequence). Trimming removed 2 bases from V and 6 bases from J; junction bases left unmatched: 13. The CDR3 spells CSARYRDRGVLGEQYF. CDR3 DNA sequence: TGCAGTGCTAGATACCGGGACAGGGGTGTCCTTGGCGAGCAGTACTTC.

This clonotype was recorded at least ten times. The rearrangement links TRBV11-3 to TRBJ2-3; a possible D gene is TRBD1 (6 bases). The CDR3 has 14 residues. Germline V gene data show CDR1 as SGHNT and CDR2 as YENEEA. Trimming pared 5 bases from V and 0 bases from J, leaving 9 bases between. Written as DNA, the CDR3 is TGTGCCAGCAGCCAGGGGTCTAGCACAGATACGCAGTATTTT. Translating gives CASSQGSSTDTQYF.

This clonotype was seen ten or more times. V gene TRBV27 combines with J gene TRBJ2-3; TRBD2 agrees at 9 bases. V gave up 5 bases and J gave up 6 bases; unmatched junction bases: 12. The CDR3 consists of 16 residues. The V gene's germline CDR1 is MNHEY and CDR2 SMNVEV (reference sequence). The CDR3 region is CASSPTSGPGLDTQYF. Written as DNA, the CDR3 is TGTGCCAGCAGTCCCACTAGCGGGCCCGGCCTGGATACGCAGTATTTT.

The CDR3, as DNA: TGTGCCAGCAGCTCTCAGGCCACAATCGGACAGGGGGTGTCCGGGGAGCTGTTTTTT. Amino acid sequence: CASSSQATIGQGVSGELFF. The J gene is TRBJ2-2, the V gene TRBV7-9; TRBD1 matches 10 bases. There are 19 residues in the CDR3. Germline CDR1 and CDR2: SEHNR and FQNEAQ (reference sequence). V lost 4 bases to trimming and J lost 6 bases; unmatched junction nucleotides: 17. The full variable domain, its missing parts supplied by reference TRBV7-9 and TRBJ2-2, is DTGVSQNPRHKITKRGQNVTFRCDPISEHNRLYWYRQTLGQGPEFLTYFQNEAQLEKSRLLSDRFSAERPKGSFSTLEIQRTEQGDSAMYLCASSSQATIGQGVSGELFFGEGSRLTVL.

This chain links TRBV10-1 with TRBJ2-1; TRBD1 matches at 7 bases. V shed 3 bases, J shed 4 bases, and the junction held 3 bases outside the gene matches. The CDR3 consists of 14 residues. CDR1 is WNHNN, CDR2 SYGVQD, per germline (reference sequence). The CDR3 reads CASSEQGLYNEQFF. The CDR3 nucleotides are TGCGCCAGCAGTGAACAGGGGCTGTACAATGAGCAGTTCTTC.

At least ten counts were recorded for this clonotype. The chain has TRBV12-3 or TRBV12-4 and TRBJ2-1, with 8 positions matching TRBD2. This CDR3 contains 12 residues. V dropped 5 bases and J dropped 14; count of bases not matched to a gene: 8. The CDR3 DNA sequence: TGTGCCAGCAGTCCTAAGCGGGAGATAGAGTTCTTC. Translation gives CASSPKREIEFF.

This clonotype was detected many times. CDR3 DNA sequence: TGCAGCATTGTTATCCGGGACAGTAACGGGGAGCTGTTTTTT. Translating gives CSIVIRDSNGELFF. The chain links TRBV29-1 to TRBJ2-2; the match to TRBD1 covers 7 bases. CDR1 and CDR2 from the germline V gene are SQVTM and ANQGSEA. V lost 8 bases, J lost 7 bases, and 13 bases stayed unmatched. The CDR3 sequence is 14 residues long.

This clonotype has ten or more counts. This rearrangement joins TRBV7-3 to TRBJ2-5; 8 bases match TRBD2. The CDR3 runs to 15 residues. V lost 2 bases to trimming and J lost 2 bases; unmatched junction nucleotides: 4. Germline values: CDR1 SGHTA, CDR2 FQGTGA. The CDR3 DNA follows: TGTGCCAGCAGCTTAGTCCCGGGAGGGCAAGAGACCCAGTACTTC. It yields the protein CASSLVPGGQETQYF. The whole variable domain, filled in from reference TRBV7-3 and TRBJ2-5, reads GAGVSQTPSNKVTEKGKYVELRCDPISGHTALYWYRQSLGQGPEFLIYFQGTGAADDSGLPNDRFFAVRPEGSVSTLKIQRTERGDSAVYLCASSLVPGGQETQYFGPGTRLLVL.

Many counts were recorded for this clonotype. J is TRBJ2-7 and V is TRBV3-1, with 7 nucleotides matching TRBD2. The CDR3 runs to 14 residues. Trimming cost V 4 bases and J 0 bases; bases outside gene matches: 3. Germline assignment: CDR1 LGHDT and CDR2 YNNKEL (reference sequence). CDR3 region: CASSRGGGSYEQYF. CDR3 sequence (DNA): TGTGCCAGCAGCCGAGGCGGGGGCTCCTACGAGCAGTACTTC.

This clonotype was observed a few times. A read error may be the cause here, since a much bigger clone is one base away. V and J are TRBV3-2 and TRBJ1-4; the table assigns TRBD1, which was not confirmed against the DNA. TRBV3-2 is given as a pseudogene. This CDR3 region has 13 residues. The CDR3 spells CASSPRTNEKLSF. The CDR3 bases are TGTGCCAGCAGCCCCCGGACGAATGAAAAACTGTCTTTT.

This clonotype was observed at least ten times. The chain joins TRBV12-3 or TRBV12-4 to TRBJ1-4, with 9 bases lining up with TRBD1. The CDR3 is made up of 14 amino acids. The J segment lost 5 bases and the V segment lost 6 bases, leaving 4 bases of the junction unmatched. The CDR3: CASSPGQGNEKLFF. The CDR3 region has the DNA TGTGCCAGCAGCCCGGGACAGGGAAATGAAAAACTGTTTTTT.

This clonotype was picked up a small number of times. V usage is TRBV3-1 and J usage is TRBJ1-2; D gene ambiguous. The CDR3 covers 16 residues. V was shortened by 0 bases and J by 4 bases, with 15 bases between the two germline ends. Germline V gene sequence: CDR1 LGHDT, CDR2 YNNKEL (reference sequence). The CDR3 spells CASSQEGLPWFYGYTF. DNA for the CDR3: TGTGCCAGCAGCCAAGAAGGCCTCCCTTGGTTCTATGGCTACACCTTC.

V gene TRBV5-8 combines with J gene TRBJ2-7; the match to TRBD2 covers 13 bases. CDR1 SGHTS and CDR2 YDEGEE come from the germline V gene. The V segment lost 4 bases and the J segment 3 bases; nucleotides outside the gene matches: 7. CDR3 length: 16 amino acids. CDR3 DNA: TGTGCCAGCAGCCGAGGGACTAGCGGGACAAACTACGAGCAGTACTTC. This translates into CASSRGTSGTNYEQYF.

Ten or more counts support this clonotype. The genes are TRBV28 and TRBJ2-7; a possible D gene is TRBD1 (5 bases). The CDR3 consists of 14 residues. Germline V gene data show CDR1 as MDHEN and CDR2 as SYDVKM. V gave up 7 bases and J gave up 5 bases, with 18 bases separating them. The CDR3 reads CASTAAIRVDEQYF. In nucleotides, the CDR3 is TGTGCCAGCACCGCAGCGATCAGGGTCGACGAGCAGTACTTC.

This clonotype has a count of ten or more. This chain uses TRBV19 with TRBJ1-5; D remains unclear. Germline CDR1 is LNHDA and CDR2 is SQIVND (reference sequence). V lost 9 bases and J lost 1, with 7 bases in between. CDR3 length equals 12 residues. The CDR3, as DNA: TGTGCCAGCAACAGAAGCAATCAGCCCCAGCATTTT. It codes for CASNRSNQPQHF.

The CDR3 DNA reads TGTGCCAGCAGCCCTGGTCTAGCGGAAGATACGCAGTATTTT. Encoded protein: CASSPGLAEDTQYF. The chain joins TRBV11-2 to TRBJ2-3, with 7 bases identical to TRBD2. The V segment lost 5 bases and the J segment 5 bases; nucleotides outside the gene matches: 7. The CDR3 extends over 14 amino acids. The germline V gene has CDR1 SGHAT and CDR2 FQNNGV.

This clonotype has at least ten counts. The CDR3 DNA reads as TGTGCCAGCAGTTTAGGGGGGGCTAGCGGGTACAATGAGCAGTTCTTC. It yields the protein CASSLGGASGYNEQFF. This chain connects TRBV12-3 or TRBV12-4 to TRBJ2-1; 8 bases match TRBD2. The CDR3 contains 16 residues. The ends lost 1 base at V and 4 bases at J; junction bases unmatched: 6.

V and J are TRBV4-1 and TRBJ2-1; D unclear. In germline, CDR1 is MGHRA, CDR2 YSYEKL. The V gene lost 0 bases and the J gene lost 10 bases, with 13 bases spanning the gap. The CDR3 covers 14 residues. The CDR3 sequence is CASSQDVKGGEQFF. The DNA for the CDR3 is TGCGCCAGCAGCCAAGATGTAAAGGGTGGGGAGCAGTTCTTC.

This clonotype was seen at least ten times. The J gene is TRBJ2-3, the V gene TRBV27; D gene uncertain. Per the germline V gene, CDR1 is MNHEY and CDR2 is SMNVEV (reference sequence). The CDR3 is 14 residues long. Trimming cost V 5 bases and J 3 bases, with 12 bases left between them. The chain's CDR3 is CASSLKGWTDTQYF. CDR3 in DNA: TGTGCCAGCAGTCTAAAGGGTTGGACAGATACGCAGTATTTT.

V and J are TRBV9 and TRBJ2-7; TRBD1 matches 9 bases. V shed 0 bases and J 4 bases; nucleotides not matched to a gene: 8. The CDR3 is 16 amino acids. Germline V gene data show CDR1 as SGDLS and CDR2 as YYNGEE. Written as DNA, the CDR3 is TGTGCCAGCAGCGTAGAGCAGGGACAGGGTGGGTACGAGCAGTACTTC. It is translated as CASSVEQGQGGYEQYF.

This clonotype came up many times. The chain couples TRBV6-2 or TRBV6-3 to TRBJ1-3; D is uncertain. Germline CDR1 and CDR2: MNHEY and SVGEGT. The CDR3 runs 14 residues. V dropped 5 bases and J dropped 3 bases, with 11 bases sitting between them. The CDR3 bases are TGTGCCAGCAGTCAAGGACCCCATGGAAACACCATATATTTT. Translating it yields CASSQGPHGNTIYF.